Shown below are 14 T cell receptor beta chains from a single sample sequenced in a study of T cells in Graves' hyperthyroidism and ophthalmopathy. Amplification yielded TCR beta CDR3 regions, with RNA transcripts as the source. The HTBI primer set drove a first-round RT-PCR of the TCR CDR3. MiXCR, applied by TCRdb to the multiplex PCR reads, yields one record per CDR3 protein. The table has over 550,000 distinct CDR3 sequences, over 15% seen once; the top ten hold 18%. The sample consisted of blood. These receptors originate from a woman younger than 35 with Graves' hyperthyroidism.

The chain joins TRBV19 to TRBJ1-2; tentatively, D is TRBD1 (5 bases). Germline V gene lookup returns CDR1 LNHDA and CDR2 SQIVND (reference sequence). V was trimmed by 0 bases and J by 8 bases, leaving 10 bases between them. The CDR3 has 13 amino acids. The chain's CDR3 is CASSIEPGRGYTF. The CDR3 DNA reads as TGTGCCAGTAGTATAGAACCGGGACGAGGCTACACCTTC.

This clonotype showed up many times. The J gene is TRBJ1-1, the V gene TRBV20-1; D remains unclear. The length of the CDR3 is 14 residues. Germline assignment: CDR1 DFQATT and CDR2 SNEGSKA (reference sequence). V dropped 3 bases and J dropped 0 bases, with 11 bases sitting between them. CDR3 DNA: TGCAGTGCTAGGTCGGCAGAACTGAACACTGAAGCTTTCTTT. It translates to CSARSAELNTEAFF.

This chain uses TRBV6-2 or TRBV6-3 with TRBJ2-5; D gene ambiguous. With 6 bases removed from V and 10 bases from J, the gap between germline ends came to 12 bases. CDR3 length equals 11 residues. Germline CDR1 reads MNHEY; CDR2 reads SVGEGT. CDR3 amino acids: CASSQEFDQYF. The CDR3 DNA is TGTGCCAGCAGCCAAGAATTTGACCAGTACTTC.

In its sample, this clonotype was seen many times. V and J are TRBV20-1 and TRBJ1-1; possibly TRBD1 for D (6 bases). The CDR3 has 14 residues. Germline V gene data show CDR1 as DFQATT and CDR2 as SNEGSKA (reference sequence). Trimming stripped 1 base from V and 1 base from J, with 10 bases between. The CDR3 sequence: CSARVGGKNTEAFF. CDR3 nucleotide sequence: TGCAGTGCTAGAGTGGGGGGCAAGAACACTGAAGCTTTCTTT.

This clonotype was observed many times. The J gene is TRBJ1-2, the V gene TRBV12-3 or TRBV12-4; perhaps TRBD1 as D (5 bases). The CDR3 consists of 14 residues. V lost 2 bases and J lost 8, with 15 bases in between. CDR3 in amino acids: CASSLPGHLGGYTF. The DNA for the CDR3 is TGTGCCAGCAGTTTACCCGGACACCTCGGGGGCTACACCTTC.

The chain uses TRBV7-2 and TRBJ2-1; D uncertain. The V end was cut by 1 base, the J end by 7 bases, with 8 bases between. The CDR3 extends over 13 amino acids. From germline, CDR1 is SGHTA and CDR2 FQGNSA. The CDR3 DNA is TGTGCCAGCAGCTTAGTGGACGGAAATGAGCAGTTCTTC. It is translated as CASSLVDGNEQFF.

The sample holds many counts of this clonotype. V gene TRBV7-9 combines with J gene TRBJ2-1; 8 nucleotides line up with TRBD2. CDR1 is SEHNR and CDR2 is FQNEAQ in the germline V gene (reference sequence). The J segment lost 8 bases and the V segment lost 1 base, leaving 13 bases of the junction unmatched. This CDR3 contains 17 residues. The CDR3 sequence: CASSLEARGAPLDEQFF. CDR3 nucleotide sequence: TGTGCCAGCAGCTTAGAGGCGCGGGGGGCCCCCTTGGATGAGCAGTTCTTC.

About this clonotype itself: One end of the junction is discordant with germline, which a read error may explain. The chain is built from TRBV7-7 and TRBJ2-5; no firm D call. Germline V gives CDR1 SSHAT, CDR2 FNYEAQ (reference sequence). The CDR3 spans 15 residues. For the CDR3, the DNA is TGTGCTAGCAGCCCCGGGCCCGCGCCACAAGAGACCCAGTACTTC. It translates to CASSPGPAPQETQYF.

This clonotype was seen repeatedly, ten times or more. The chain has TRBV6-2 or TRBV6-3 and TRBJ1-1, with a possible D match to TRBD1 (6 bases). This CDR3 contains 13 residues. V lost 7 bases and J 1 base, leaving 10 bases between the germline ends. Germline lookup yields CDR1 MNHEY and CDR2 SVGEGT. The CDR3 spells CASTNRENTEAFF. CDR3 DNA sequence: TGTGCCAGCACCAACAGGGAGAACACTGAAGCTTTCTTT.

This clonotype was recorded many times. The CDR3 sequence: CSARVFIKQETQYF. The CDR3 DNA follows: TGCAGTGCTAGAGTTTTTATCAAGCAAGAGACCCAGTACTTC. This sequence joins TRBV20-1 and TRBJ2-5; D call uncertain. Germline-derived CDR1 and CDR2 are DFQATT and SNEGSKA (reference sequence). Trimming cost V 1 base and J 2 bases, with 11 bases left between them. CDR3 length equals 14 residues.

The chain combines TRBV10-3 with TRBJ2-7, with D tentatively TRBD2 (5 bases). V was clipped by 0 bases and J by 4 bases, with 19 bases between them. Germline V gene lookup returns CDR1 ENHRY and CDR2 SYGVKD. This CDR3 comprises 17 residues. In nucleotides, the CDR3 is TGTGCCATCAGTGAGTCTCACCCACCGCGGGCCGGTTACGAGCAGTACTTC. Its translation is CAISESHPPRAGYEQYF.

The sample holds a few counts of this clonotype. The chain is built from TRBV11-1 and TRBJ2-1; 7 bases align to TRBD1. Germline V gene data show CDR1 as SGHAT and CDR2 as FQDESV (reference sequence). The junction had 6 bases not matched to a gene; V was cut back by 5 bases and J by 2 bases. CDR3 length equals 15 residues. CDR3 bases: TGTGCCAGCAGCCAGGGACAGCTACCCTACAATGAGCAGTTCTTC. This translates into CASSQGQLPYNEQFF.

There are many counts of this clonotype. CDR3 nucleotides: TGCAGTGCTGACCGACAGGGTCAGGCAGATACGCAGTATTTT. Translation: CSADRQGQADTQYF. The chain couples TRBV20-1 to TRBJ2-3; 7 positions match TRBD1. Germline assignment: CDR1 DFQATT and CDR2 SNEGSKA (reference sequence). V was clipped by 5 bases and J by 4 bases; unmatched bases: 9. CDR3 size: 14 residues.

This clonotype was seen only a few times. The rearrangement uses TRBV27 and TRBJ2-1; D gene ambiguous. The CDR3 runs to 11 residues. Trimming left V 8 bases short and J 9 bases short, with 11 bases between. The germline gives CDR1 MNHEY, CDR2 SMNVEV (reference sequence). CDR3 in amino acids: CASANILEQFF. Here the CDR3 DNA reads TGTGCCAGCGCTAATATCCTTGAGCAGTTCTTC.